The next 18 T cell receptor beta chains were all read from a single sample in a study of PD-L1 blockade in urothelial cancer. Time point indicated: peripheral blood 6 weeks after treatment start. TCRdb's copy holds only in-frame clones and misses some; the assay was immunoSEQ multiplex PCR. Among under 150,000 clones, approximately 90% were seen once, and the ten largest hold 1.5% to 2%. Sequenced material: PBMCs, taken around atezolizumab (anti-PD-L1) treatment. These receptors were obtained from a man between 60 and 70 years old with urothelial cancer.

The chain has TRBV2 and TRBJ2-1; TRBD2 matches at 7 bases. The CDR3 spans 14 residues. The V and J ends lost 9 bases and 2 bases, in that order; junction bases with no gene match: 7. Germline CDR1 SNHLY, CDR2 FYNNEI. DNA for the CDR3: TGTGCCAGAACGGCGGGAGTCACCTACAATGAGCAGTTCTTC. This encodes CARTAGVTYNEQFF.

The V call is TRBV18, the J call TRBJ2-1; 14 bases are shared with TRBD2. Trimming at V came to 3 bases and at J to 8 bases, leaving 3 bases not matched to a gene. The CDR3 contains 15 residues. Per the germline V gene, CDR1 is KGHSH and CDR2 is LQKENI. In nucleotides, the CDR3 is TGTGCCAGCTCACCGGGGACTAGCGGGAGCGATGAGCAGTTCTTC. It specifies CASSPGTSGSDEQFF. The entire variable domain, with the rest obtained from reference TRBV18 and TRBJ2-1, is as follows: NAGVMQNPRHLVRRRGQEARLRCSPMKGHSHVYWYRQLPEEGLKFMVYLQKENIIDESGMPKERFSAEFPKEGPSILRIQQVVRGDSAAYFCASSPGTSGSDEQFFGPGTRLTVL.

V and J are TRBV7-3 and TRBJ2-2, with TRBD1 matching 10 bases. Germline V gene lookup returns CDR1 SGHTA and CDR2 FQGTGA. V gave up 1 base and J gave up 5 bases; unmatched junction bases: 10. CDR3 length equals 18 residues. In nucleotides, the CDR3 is TGTGCCAGCAGCTTAAGCCTCCGGGACAGGGGAGGAACCGGGGAGCTGTTTTTT. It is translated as CASSLSLRDRGGTGELFF.

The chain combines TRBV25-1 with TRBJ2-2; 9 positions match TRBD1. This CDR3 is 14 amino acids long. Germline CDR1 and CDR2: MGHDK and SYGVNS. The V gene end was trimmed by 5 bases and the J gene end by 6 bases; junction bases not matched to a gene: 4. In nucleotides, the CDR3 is TGTGCCAGCAGTCCACAGGGGGCCGCCGGGGAGCTGTTTTTT. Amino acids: CASSPQGAAGELFF.

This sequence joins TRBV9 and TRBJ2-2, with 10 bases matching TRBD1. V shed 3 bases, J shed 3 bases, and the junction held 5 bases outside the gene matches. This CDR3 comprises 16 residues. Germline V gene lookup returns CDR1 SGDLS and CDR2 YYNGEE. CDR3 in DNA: TGTGCCAGCAGCGAGAGACAGGGGGCAGACACCGGGGAGCTGTTTTTT. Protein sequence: CASSERQGADTGELFF. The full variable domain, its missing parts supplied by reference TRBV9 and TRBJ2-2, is DSGVTQTPKHLITATGQRVTLRCSPRSGDLSVYWYQQSLDQGLQFLIQYYNGEERAKGNILERFSAQQFPDLHSELNLSSLELGDSALYFCASSERQGADTGELFFGEGSRLTVL.

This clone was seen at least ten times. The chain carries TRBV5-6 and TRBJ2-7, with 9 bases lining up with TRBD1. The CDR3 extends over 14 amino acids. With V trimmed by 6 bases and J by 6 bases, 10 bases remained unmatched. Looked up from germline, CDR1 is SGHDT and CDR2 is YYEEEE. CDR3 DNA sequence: TGTGCCAGCACCCTGACAGGGGGTTGGTCCGAGCAGTACTTC. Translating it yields CASTLTGGWSEQYF.

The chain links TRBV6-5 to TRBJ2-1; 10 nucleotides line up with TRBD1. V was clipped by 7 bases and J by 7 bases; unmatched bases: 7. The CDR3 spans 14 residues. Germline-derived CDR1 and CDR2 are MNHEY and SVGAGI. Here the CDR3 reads CASTETGGLNEQFF. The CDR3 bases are TGTGCCAGCACCGAGACAGGGGGCTTGAATGAGCAGTTCTTC.

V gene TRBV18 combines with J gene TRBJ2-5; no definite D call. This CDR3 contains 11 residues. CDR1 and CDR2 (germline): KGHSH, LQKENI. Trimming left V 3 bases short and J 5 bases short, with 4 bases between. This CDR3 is CASSPGETQYF. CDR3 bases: TGTGCCAGCTCACCCGGGGAGACCCAGTACTTC.

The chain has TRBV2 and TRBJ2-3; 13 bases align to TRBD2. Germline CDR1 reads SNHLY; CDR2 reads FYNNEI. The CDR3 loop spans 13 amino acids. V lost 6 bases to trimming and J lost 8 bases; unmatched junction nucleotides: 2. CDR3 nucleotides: TGTGCCAGCAGGGGGACTAGCGGGGCTACGCAGTATTTT. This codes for CASRGTSGATQYF. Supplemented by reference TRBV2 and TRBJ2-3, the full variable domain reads EPEVTQTPSHQVTQMGQEVILRCVPISNHLYFYWYRQILGQKVEFLVSFYNNEISEKSEIFDDQFSVERPDGSNFTLKIRSTKLEDSAMYFCASRGTSGATQYFGPGTRLTVL.

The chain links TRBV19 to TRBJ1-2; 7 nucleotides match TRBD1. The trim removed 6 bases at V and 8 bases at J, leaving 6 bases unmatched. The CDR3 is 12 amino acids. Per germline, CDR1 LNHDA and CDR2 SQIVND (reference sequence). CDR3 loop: CASSDRVGGYTF. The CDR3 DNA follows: TGTGCCAGTAGCGACAGGGTAGGCGGCTACACCTTC. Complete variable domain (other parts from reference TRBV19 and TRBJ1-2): DGGITQSPKYLFRKEGQNVTLSCEQNLNHDAMYWYRQDPGQGLRLIYYSQIVNDFQKGDIAEGYSVSREKKESFPLTVTSAQKNPTAFYLCASSDRVGGYTFGSGTRLTVV.

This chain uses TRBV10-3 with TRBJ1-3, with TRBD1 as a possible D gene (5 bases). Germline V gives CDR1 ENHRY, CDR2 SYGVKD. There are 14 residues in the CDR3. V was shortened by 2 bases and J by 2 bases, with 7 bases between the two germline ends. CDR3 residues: CAISEGAAGNTIYF. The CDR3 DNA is TGTGCCATCAGTGAGGGGGCCGCTGGAAACACCATATATTTT.

CDR3 protein: CASSTSKSEQFF. The CDR3 DNA reads TGTGCCAGTAGTACTAGCAAGTCTGAGCAGTTCTTC. The J gene is TRBJ2-1, the V gene TRBV19, with D possibly TRBD2 on 5 matching bases. Between the trimmed V and J ends, which lost 4 bases and 9 bases, there was a span of 10 bases. The CDR3 loop spans 12 amino acids. Looked up from germline, CDR1 is LNHDA and CDR2 is SQIVND (reference sequence).

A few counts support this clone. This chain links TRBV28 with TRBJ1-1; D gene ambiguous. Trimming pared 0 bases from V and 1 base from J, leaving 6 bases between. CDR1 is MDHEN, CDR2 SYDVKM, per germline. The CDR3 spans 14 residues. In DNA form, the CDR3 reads TGTGCCAGCAGTTTATGGGGCCAGAACACTGAAGCTTTCTTT. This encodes CASSLWGQNTEAFF.

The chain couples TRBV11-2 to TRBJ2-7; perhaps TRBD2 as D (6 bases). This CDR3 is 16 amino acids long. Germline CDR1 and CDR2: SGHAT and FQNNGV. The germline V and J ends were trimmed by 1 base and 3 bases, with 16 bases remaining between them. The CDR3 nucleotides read TGTGCCAGCAGCTTAGCCGGGGTAGCGGCTTTCTACGAGCAGTACTTC. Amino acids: CASSLAGVAAFYEQYF.

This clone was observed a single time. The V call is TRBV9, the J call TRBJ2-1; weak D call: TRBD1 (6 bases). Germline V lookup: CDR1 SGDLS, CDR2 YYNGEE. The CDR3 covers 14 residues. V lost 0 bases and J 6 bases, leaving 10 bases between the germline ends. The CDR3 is CASSVGQGPNEQFF. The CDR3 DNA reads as TGTGCCAGCAGCGTAGGGCAGGGGCCCAATGAGCAGTTCTTC. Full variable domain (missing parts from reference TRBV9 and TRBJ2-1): DSGVTQTPKHLITATGQRVTLRCSPRSGDLSVYWYQQSLDQGLQFLIQYYNGEERAKGNILERFSAQQFPDLHSELNLSSLELGDSALYFCASSVGQGPNEQFFGPGTRLTVL.

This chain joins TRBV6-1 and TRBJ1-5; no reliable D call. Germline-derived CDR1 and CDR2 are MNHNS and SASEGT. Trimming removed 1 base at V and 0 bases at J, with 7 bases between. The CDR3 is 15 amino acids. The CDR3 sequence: CASSEDGYSNQPQHF. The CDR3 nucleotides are TGTGCCAGCAGTGAAGACGGTTATAGCAATCAGCCCCAGCATTTT.

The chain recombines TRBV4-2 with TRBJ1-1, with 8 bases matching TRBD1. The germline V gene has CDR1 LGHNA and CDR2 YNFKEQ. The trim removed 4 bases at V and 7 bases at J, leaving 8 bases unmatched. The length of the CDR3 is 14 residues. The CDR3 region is CASSRGQGYGEAFF. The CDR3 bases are TGTGCCAGCAGCCGAGGACAGGGCTATGGTGAAGCTTTCTTT.

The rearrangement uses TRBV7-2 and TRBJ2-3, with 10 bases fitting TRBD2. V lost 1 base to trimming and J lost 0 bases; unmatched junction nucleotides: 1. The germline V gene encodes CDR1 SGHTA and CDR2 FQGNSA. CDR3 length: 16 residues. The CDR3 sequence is CASSLGTSGSTDTQYF. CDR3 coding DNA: TGTGCCAGCAGCTTAGGGACTAGCGGTAGCACAGATACGCAGTATTTT.